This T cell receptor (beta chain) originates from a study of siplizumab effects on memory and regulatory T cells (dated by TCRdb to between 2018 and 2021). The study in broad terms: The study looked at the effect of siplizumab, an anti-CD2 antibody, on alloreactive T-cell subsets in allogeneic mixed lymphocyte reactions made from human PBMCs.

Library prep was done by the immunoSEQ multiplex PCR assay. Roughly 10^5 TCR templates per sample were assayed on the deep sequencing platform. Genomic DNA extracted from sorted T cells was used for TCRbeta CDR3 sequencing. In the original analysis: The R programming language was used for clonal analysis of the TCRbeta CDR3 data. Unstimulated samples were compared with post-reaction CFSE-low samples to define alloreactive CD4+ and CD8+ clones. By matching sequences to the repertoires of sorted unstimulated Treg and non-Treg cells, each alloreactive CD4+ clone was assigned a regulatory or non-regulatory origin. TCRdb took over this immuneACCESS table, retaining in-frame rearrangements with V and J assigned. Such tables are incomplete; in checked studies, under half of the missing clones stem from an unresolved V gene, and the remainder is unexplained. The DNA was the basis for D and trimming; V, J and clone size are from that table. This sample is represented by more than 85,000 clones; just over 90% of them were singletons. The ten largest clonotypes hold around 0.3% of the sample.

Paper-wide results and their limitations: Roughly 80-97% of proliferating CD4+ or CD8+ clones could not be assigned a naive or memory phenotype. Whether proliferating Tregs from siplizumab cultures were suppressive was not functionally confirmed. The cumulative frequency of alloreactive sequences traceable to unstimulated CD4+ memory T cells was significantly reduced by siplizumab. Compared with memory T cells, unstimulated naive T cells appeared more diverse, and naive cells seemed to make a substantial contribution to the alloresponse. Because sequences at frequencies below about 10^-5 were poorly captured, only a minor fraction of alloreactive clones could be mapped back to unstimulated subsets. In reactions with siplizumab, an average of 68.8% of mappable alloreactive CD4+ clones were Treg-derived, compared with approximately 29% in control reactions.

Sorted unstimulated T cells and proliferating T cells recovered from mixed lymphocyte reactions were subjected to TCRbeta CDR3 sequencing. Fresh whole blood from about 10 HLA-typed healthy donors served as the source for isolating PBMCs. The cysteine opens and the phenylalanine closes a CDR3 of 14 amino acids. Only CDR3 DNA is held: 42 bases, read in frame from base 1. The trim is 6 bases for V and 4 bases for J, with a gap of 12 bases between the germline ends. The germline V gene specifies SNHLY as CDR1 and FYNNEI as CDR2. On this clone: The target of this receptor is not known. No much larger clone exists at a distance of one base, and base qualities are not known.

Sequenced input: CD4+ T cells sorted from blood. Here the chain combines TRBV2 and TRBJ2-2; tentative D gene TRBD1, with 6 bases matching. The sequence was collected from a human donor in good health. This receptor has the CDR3 CASRQGWSTGELFF. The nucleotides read TGTGCCAGCAGGCAGGGGTGGAGCACCGGGGAGCTGTTTTTT. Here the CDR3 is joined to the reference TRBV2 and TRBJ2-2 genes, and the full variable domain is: EPEVTQTPSHQVTQMGQEVILRCVPISNHLYFYWYRQILGQKVEFLVSFYNNEISEKSEIFDDQFSVERPDGSNFTLKIRSTKLEDSAMYFCASRQGWSTGELFFGEGSRLTVL.